The 7 T cell receptor beta chains in this list originate from one sample, sequenced in a study of cytomegalovirus exposure and HLA in healthy donors. The PCR ran on 60 Vbeta and 13 Jbeta primers. The protocol was immunoSEQ multiplex PCR, while the TCRdb copy is restricted to in-frame clones and leaves out a portion. Of roughly 140,000 clones listed, over 60% are singletons. The sequencing input was PBMCs. The source is a woman aged 50 to 65 in good health and CMV-seronegative.

This chain links TRBV19 with TRBJ2-4; possibly TRBD2 for D (6 bases). CDR1 LNHDA and CDR2 SQIVND come from the germline V gene (reference sequence). Trimming took off 3 bases at V and 7 bases at J, with 13 bases between the two ends. The CDR3 extends over 14 amino acids. The CDR3 reads CASSMGLEGNIQYF. CDR3 sequence (DNA): TGTGCCAGTAGTATGGGGTTGGAGGGTAACATTCAGTACTTC.

This clone appeared a few times. The chain couples TRBV9 to TRBJ1-5; 9 nucleotides line up with TRBD1. Per germline, CDR1 SGDLS and CDR2 YYNGEE. The CDR3 sequence is 16 residues long. Losses at the gene ends were 4 bases for V and 0 bases for J; bases not matched to a gene: 5. CDR3 nucleotides: TGTGCCAGCAGCCCAACAGGGGGCAATAGCAATCAGCCCCAGCATTTT. This translates into CASSPTGGNSNQPQHF.

This chain connects TRBV5-1 to TRBJ2-1, with 10 bases identical to TRBD1. With V trimmed by 4 bases and J by 9 bases, 10 bases remained unmatched. CDR1 SGHRS and CDR2 YFSETQ come from the germline V gene. CDR3 size: 15 residues. The CDR3 reads CASSPGQGKGREQFF. DNA for the CDR3: TGCGCCAGCAGCCCGGGACAGGGGAAAGGGCGTGAGCAGTTCTTC.

This chain connects TRBV5-1 to TRBJ2-5, with 12 bases identical to TRBD1. The CDR3 totals 15 residues. Germline lookup yields CDR1 SGHRS and CDR2 YFSETQ. The trim removed 5 bases at V and 2 bases at J, leaving 4 bases unmatched. This CDR3 reads CASSQGQGAQETQYF. Written as DNA, the CDR3 is TGCGCCAGCAGTCAGGGACAGGGGGCTCAAGAGACCCAGTACTTC.

V gene TRBV4-2 combines with J gene TRBJ1-1; TRBD1 matches at 8 bases. V lost 0 bases, J lost 5 bases, and 11 bases stayed unmatched. The CDR3 runs 17 residues. Looked up from germline, CDR1 is LGHNA and CDR2 is YNFKEQ. The CDR3 reads CASSQEAMNRGRTEAFF. In nucleotides, the CDR3 is TGTGCCAGCAGCCAAGAGGCAATGAACAGGGGGAGAACTGAAGCTTTCTTT.

The gene calls are TRBV9 and TRBJ2-5, with 10 positions matching TRBD2. CDR1 SGDLS and CDR2 YYNGEE come from the germline V gene. V gave up 0 bases and J gave up 3 bases; unmatched junction bases: 5. The CDR3 covers 16 residues. CDR3 residues: CASSVGSSGGKETQYF. The DNA for the CDR3 is TGTGCCAGCAGCGTAGGGTCTAGCGGGGGAAAAGAGACCCAGTACTTC. The entire variable domain, with the rest obtained from reference TRBV9 and TRBJ2-5, is as follows: DSGVTQTPKHLITATGQRVTLRCSPRSGDLSVYWYQQSLDQGLQFLIQYYNGEERAKGNILERFSAQQFPDLHSELNLSSLELGDSALYFCASSVGSSGGKETQYFGPGTRLLVL.

V usage is TRBV27 and J usage is TRBJ2-1; 14 bases match TRBD2. With 8 bases clipped from V and 9 bases from J, the junction kept 6 bases outside the gene matches. CDR3 length equals 14 residues. Germline V gene sequence: CDR1 MNHEY, CDR2 SMNVEV (reference sequence). CDR3 in DNA: TGTGCCAGCCTGGGACTAGCGGGGGTCGGTGAGCAGTTCTTC. This codes for CASLGLAGVGEQFF.